Here is one T cell receptor beta chain with its context. The sample comes from a study of cytomegalovirus exposure and HLA in healthy donors. The V end was cut by 2 bases, the J end by 0 bases, with 5 bases between. The CDR3 has 13 amino acids. Germline CDR1 and CDR2: GTSNPN and SVGIG (reference sequence). With 60 Vbeta and 13 Jbeta primers, the PCR was carried out. Here immunoSEQ multiplex PCR was the method, and the copy in TCRdb shows in-frame clones only, minus some. The sample data list about 140,000 clones. The clonotype was recovered from a woman younger than 30 in good health and CMV-seronegative. V usage is TRBV30 and J usage is TRBJ1-5; no reliable D call. Input material: PBMCs. CDR3 loop: CAWSRDSNQPQHF. The DNA of the CDR3 is TGTGCCTGGAGTCGGGATAGCAATCAGCCCCAGCATTTT.